The subject of this entry is one T cell receptor beta chain. The data were taken from a study of CD8+ T cells in alopecia areata. Following RNA extraction, reverse transcription yielded cDNA that acted as the sequencing template. Generated by immunoSEQ multiplex PCR, the TCRdb table keeps only in-frame clones and is missing some. The sample has about 180,000 clones; approximately 49% are singletons. Noted treatment: oral pan-JAK inhibitor, 5-10 mg twice daily. Germline assignment: CDR1 LNHNV and CDR2 YYDKDF (reference sequence). V shed 3 bases and J shed 4 bases, with 12 bases lying between them. The CDR3 consists of 14 residues.

This clonotype originated in a human donor with alopecia areata. This sequence joins TRBV15 and TRBJ1-2; D may be TRBD1 (6 bases). The material sequenced was CD8+ T cells sorted from blood, taken around week 54, from a patient treated with tofacitinib. CDR3: CATSRGTGPYGYTF. DNA of the CDR3: TGTGCCACCAGCAGGGGTACAGGGCCCTATGGCTACACCTTC.